Sequencing of this T cell receptor (beta chain) was carried out in a study of control samples from healthy donors and cancer patients. Germline V gives CDR1 WSHSY, CDR2 SAAADI. The CDR3 extends over 13 amino acids. J gave up 8 bases and V 7 bases, and 8 bases lay outside the gene matches. Produced via immunoSEQ multiplex PCR; TCRdb's table is partial and in-frame only. The sample records over 100,000 clones, about 90% being singletons. The gene calls are TRBV10-2 and TRBJ1-2; the match to TRBD1 covers 9 bases. This sequence was found in a woman between 45 and 60 years old in good health. The source material was blood. CDR3 sequence (DNA): TGCGCCAGCAACCTGGACAGGGGAGAGGGCTACACCTTC. It encodes CASNLDRGEGYTF.